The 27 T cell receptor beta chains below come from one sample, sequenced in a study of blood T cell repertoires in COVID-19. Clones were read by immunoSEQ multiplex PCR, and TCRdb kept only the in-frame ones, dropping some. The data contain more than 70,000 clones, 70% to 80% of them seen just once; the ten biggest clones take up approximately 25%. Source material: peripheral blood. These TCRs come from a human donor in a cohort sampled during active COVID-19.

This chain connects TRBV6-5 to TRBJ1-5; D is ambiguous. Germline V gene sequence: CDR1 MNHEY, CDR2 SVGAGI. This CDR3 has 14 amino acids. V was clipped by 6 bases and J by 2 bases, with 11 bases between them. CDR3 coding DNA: TGTGCCAGCAGAAGAACCGGGGGCAATCAGCCCCAGCATTTT. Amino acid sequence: CASRRTGGNQPQHF.

This CDR3 is CASSLPISLDFRADTQYF. The CDR3, as DNA: TGCGCCAGCAGCTTACCAATATCACTAGATTTTCGGGCAGATACGCAGTATTTT. The J gene is TRBJ2-3, the V gene TRBV5-1; D is possibly TRBD2 (5 bases). The V end lost 2 bases, the J end lost 4 bases, and 23 bases lay between the germline ends. The CDR3 has 18 residues. Germline V gene data show CDR1 as SGHRS and CDR2 as YFSETQ.

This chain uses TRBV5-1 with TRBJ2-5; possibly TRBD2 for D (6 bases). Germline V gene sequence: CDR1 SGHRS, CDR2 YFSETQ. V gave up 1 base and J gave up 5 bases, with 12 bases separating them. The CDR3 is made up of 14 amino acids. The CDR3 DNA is TGCGCCAGCAGCTTGCCGGGAGCGGGCGAGACCCAGTACTTC. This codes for CASSLPGAGETQYF.

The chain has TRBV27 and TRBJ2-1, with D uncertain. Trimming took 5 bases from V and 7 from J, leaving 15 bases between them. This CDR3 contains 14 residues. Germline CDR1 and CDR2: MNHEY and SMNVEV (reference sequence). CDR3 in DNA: TGTGCCAGCAGTACCCGACCCTACGGGAATGAGCAGTTCTTC. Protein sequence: CASSTRPYGNEQFF.

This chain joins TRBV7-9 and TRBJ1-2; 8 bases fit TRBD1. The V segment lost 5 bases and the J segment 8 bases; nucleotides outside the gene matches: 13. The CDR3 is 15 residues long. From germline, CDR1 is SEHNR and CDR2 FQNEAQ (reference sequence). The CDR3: CASSLGQGEGGGYTF. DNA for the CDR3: TGTGCCAGCAGCCTCGGACAGGGCGAAGGGGGGGGCTACACCTTC. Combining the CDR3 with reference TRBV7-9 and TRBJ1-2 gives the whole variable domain DTGVSQNPRHKITKRGQNVTFRCDPISEHNRLYWYRQTLGQGPEFLTYFQNEAQLEKSRLLSDRFSAERPKGSFSTLEIQRTEQGDSAMYLCASSLGQGEGGGYTFGSGTRLTVV.

The DNA of the CDR3 is TGTGCCAGCAGCCCCCGGTGGCGGGAGTATGGCAATGAGCAGTTCTTC. Translating it yields CASSPRWREYGNEQFF. This rearrangement joins TRBV5-6 to TRBJ2-1; 7 bases agree with TRBD2. The germline CDR1 and CDR2 sequences are SGHDT and YYEEEE. V was clipped by 4 bases and J by 6 bases; unmatched bases: 13. This CDR3 spans 16 amino acids.

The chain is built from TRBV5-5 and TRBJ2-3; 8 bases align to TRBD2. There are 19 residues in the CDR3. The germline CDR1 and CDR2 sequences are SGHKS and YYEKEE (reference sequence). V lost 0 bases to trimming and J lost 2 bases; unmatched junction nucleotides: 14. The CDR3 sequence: CASSLGPSGSFTHTDTQYF. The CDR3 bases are TGTGCCAGCAGCTTGGGTCCCAGCGGGAGTTTTACACACACAGATACGCAGTATTTT.

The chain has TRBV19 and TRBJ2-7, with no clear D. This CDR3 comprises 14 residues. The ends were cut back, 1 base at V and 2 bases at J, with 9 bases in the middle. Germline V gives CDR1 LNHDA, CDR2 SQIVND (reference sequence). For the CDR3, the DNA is TGTGCCAGTAGTATAGCCGGCGGTACCTACGAGCAGTACTTC. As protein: CASSIAGGTYEQYF.

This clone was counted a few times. The chain's CDR3 is CTSSQYGTSGSGETQYF. The CDR3 coding sequence is TGCACCAGCAGCCAATACGGGACTAGCGGGAGTGGCGAGACCCAGTACTTC. The V gene is TRBV1, the J gene TRBJ2-5; the table's D call, TRBD2, has no DNA check behind it. TRBV1 is a known pseudogene. This CDR3 has 17 amino acids.

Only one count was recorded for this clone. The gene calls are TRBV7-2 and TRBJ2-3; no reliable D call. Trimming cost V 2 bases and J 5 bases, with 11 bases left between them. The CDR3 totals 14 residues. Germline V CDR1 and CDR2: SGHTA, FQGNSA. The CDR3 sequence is CASSLLAGVDTQYF. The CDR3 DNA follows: TGTGCCAGCAGCTTATTAGCCGGCGTAGATACGCAGTATTTT.

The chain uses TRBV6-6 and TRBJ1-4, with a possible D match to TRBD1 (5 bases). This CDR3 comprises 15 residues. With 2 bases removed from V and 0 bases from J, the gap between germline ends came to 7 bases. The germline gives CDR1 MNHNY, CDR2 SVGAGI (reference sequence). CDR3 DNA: TGTGCCAGCAGTTACGGGGCAGCAACTAATGAAAAACTGTTTTTT. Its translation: CASSYGAATNEKLFF.

CDR3 loop: CASSPPGGASYNEQFF. The CDR3 DNA follows: TGTGCCAGCTCACCACCGGGGGGGGCATCCTACAATGAGCAGTTCTTC. V gene TRBV18 combines with J gene TRBJ2-1; possible D gene TRBD2, 7 bases. Germline V CDR1 and CDR2: KGHSH, LQKENI. This CDR3 is 16 amino acids long. Deletions cut 0 bases from V and 1 base from J, with 10 bases between. Drawing the rest from reference TRBV18 and TRBJ2-1, the complete variable domain is NAGVMQNPRHLVRRRGQEARLRCSPMKGHSHVYWYRQLPEEGLKFMVYLQKENIIDESGMPKERFSAEFPKEGPSILRIQQVVRGDSAAYFCASSPPGGASYNEQFFGPGTRLTVL.

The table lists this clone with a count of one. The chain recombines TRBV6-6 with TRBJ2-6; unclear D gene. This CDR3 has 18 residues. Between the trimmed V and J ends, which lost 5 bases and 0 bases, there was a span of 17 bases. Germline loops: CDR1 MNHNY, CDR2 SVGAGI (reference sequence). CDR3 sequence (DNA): TGTGCCAGCAGTCGATCGTGGGCTTCGAGCTCTGGGGCCAACGTCCTGACTTTC. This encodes CASSRSWASSSGANVLTF.

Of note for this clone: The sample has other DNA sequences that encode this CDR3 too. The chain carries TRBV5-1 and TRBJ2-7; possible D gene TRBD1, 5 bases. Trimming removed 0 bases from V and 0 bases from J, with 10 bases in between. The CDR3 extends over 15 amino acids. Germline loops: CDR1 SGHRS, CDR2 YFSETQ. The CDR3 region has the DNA TGCGCCAGCAGCTTGGCAGGACAACCCTCCTACGAGCAGTACTTC. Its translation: CASSLAGQPSYEQYF. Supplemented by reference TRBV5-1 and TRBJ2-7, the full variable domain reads KAGVTQTPRYLIKTRGQQVTLSCSPISGHRSVSWYQQTPGQGLQFLFEYFSETQRNKGNFPGRFSGRQFSNSRSEMNVSTLELGDSALYLCASSLAGQPSYEQYFGPGTRLTVT.

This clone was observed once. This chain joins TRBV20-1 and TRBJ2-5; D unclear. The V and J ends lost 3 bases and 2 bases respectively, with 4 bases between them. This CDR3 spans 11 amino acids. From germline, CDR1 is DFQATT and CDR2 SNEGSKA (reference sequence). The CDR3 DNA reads TGCAGTGCTAGCCCACAAGAGACCCAGTACTTC. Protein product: CSASPQETQYF.

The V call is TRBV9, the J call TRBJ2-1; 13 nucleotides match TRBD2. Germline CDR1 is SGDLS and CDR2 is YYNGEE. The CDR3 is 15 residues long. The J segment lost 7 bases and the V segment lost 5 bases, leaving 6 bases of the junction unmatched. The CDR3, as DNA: TGTGCCAGCAGTGGACTAGCGGGAGCGGGGAATGAGCAGTTCTTC. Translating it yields CASSGLAGAGNEQFF.

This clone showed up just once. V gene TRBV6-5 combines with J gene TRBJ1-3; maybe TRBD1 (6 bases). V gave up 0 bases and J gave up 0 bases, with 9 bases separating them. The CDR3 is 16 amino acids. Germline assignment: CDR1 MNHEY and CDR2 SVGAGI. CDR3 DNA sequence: TGTGCCAGCAGTTACTCGTCGGACAGCTCTGGAAACACCATATATTTT. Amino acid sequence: CASSYSSDSSGNTIYF.

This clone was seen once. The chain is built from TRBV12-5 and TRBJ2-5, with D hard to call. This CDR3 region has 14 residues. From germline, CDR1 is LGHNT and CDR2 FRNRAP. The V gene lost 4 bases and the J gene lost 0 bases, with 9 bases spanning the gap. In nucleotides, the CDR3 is TGTGCTAGTGGTTCCTCCGACAACCAAGAGACCCAGTACTTC. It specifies CASGSSDNQETQYF.

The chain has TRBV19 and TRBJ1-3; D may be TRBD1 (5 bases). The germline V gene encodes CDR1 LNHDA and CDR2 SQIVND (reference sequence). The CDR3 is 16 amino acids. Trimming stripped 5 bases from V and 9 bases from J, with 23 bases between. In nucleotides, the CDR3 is TGTGCCAGTAGTTTCTACGCGGGACCCTCCGGTGCCACCATATATTTT. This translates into CASSFYAGPSGATIYF.

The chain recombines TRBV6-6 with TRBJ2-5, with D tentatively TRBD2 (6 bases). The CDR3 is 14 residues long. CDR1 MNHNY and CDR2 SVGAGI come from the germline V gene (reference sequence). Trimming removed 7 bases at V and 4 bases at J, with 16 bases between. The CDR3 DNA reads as TGTGCCAGCACCGGCCATCAGGAGGGAGAGACCCAGTACTTC. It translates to CASTGHQEGETQYF.

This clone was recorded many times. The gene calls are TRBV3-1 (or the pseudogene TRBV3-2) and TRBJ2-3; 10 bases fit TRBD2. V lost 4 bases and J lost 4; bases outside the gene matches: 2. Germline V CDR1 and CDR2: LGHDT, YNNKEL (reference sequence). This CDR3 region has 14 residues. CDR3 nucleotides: TGTGCCAGCAGCCCTAGCGGGAGTTCAGATACGCAGTATTTT. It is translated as CASSPSGSSDTQYF.

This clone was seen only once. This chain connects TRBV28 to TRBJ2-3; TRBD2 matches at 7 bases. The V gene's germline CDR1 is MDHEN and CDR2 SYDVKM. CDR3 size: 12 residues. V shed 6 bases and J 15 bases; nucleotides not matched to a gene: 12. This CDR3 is CASSQARDYNYF. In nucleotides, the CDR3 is TGTGCCAGCAGCCAGGCCCGGGACTACAATTATTTT.

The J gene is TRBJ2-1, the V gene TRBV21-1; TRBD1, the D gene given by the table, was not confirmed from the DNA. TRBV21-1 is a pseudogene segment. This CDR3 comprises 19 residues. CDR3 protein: CASSKESGIYTSSYNEQFF. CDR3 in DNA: TGTGCCAGCAGCAAAGAGTCAGGAATATACACCAGCTCCTACAATGAGCAGTTCTTC.

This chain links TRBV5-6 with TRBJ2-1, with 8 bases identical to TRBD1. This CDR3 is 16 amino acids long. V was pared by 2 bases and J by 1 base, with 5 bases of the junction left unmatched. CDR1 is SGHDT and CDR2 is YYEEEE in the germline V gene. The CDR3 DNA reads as TGTGCCAGCAGCTTAAGGACAGGGATGTCCTACAATGAGCAGTTCTTC. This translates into CASSLRTGMSYNEQFF.

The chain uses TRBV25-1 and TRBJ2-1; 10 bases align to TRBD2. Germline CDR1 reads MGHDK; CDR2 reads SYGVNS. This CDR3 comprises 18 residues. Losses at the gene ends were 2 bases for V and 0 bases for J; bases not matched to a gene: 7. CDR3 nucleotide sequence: TGTGCCAGCAGTGAACCCGGACTAGCGGAGCCCTCCTACAATGAGCAGTTCTTC. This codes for CASSEPGLAEPSYNEQFF.

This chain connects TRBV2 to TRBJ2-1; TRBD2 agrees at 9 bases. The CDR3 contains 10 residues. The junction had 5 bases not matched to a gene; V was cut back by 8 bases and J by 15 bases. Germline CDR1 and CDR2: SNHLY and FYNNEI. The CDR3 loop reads CASAGGQPFF. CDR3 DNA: TGTGCCAGCGCGGGAGGGCAGCCGTTCTTC.

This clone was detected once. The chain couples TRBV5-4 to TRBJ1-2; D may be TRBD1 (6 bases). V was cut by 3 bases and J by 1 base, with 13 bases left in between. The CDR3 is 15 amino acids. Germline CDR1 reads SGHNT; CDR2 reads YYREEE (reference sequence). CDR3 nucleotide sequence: TGTGCCAGCAGCTCAAGACGACAGGATAACTATGGCTACACCTTC. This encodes CASSSRRQDNYGYTF.